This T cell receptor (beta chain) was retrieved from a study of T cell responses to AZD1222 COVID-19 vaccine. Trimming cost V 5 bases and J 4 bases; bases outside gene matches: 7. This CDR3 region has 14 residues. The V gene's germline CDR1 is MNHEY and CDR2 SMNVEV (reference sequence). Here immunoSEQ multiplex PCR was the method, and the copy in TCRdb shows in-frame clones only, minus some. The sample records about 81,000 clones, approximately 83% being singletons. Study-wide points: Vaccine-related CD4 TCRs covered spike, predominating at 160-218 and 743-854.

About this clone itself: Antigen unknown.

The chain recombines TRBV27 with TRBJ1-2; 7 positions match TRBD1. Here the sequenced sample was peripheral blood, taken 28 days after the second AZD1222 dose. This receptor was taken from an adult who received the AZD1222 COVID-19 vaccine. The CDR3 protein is CASSPKGAGYGYTF. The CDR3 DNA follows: TGTGCCAGCAGTCCCAAGGGGGCGGGCTATGGCTACACCTTC.